This entry is about one T cell receptor (beta chain). Its antigen is not identified. The CDR3 is 14 residues long. Per the germline V gene, CDR1 is SGHVS and CDR2 is FQNEAQ. Trimming shortened V by 5 bases and J by 1 base, and 9 bases separated the two germline ends. The immunoSEQ assay was version 4, run in survey mode. Method: immunoSEQ multiplex PCR; TCRdb's copy keeps in-frame clones and lacks some. The sample includes 30,000 to 45,000 clones, around 80% of them seen just once. The entry originates in a study of persistence of HIV-infected CD4 T cells. For the study at large: The sample holds CD4+ T cells responsive to CMV or HIV-1 Gag.

Lysates of CMV-infected fibroblasts at 10 ug/mL stimulated these cells. Sorted nonresponding memory CD4+ T cells were CD40L-negative, CD69-negative, CD45RO-high. For approximately 17 hours, CD8-depleted PBMCs received anti-CD28/CD49d costimulation, a CD40-blocking antibody and enfuvirtide. Overall study findings and caveats: Compared with CD3/CD28-stimulated cells, CMV- and Gag-responding cells showed lower TCRbeta richness. The rare CMV-responding cells with HIV-1 proviruses were not separately TCR-sequenced.

The sequence was obtained from an adult man with HIV who was CMV-seropositive. Sequencing was performed on CD4+ T cells sorted from PBMCs after roughly 18-hour stimulation, taken from a patient who received antiretroviral therapy. V usage is TRBV7-8 and J usage is TRBJ2-1; D is ambiguous. CDR3 protein: CASSPIGSYNEQFF. The CDR3 DNA is TGTGCCAGCAGCCCAATTGGATCCTACAATGAGCAGTTCTTC.